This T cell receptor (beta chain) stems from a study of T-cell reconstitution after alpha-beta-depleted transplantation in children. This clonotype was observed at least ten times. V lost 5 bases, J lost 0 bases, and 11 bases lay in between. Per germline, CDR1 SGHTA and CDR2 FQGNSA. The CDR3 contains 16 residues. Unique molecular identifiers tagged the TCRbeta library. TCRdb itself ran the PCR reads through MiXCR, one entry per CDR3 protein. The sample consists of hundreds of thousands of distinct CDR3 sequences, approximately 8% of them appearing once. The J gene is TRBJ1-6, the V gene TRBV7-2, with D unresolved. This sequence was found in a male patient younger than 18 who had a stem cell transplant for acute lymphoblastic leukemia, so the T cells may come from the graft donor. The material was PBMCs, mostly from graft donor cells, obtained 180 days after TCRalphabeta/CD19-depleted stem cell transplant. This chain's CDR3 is CASSPPRASYNSPLHF. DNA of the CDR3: TGTGCCAGCAGCCCACCTCGGGCCTCCTATAATTCACCCCTCCACTTT.